The source of this T cell receptor (beta chain) is a study of cytomegalovirus exposure and HLA in healthy donors (dated by TCRdb to about 2017). General notes on the study: An earlier analysis of fewer than 750 of the donors reported about 260 Gb of sequence data and 117 million unique TCR beta sequences obtained from around 180 million T cells. An early release that covered approximately 600 HLA-typed donors contained around 300 gigabases of sequencing data and 70 million to 100 million unique TCR sequences. Of the roughly 390 genotyped donors, 75% to 85% were placed in the genetic ancestry cluster associated with self-reported Caucasian donors. The study aimed to test whether signatures of past pathogen exposure could be identified by cataloging public T cell receptors. The study profiled the T cell repertoires of hundreds of subjects by immunosequencing and related them to cytomegalovirus serostatus. Along with the roughly 700-subject first cohort, a separate validation cohort of over a hundred different subjects was used. The study combined high-throughput TCR immunosequencing, statistical association of individual TCRs with disease status, and machine learning to predict cytomegalovirus infection status. To study patterns of TCR occurrence, a later analysis re-analyzed previously published TCR beta repertoires from around 670 donors and added high-resolution HLA genotyping. In the later analysis, no new phenotypic data were used to find candidate immune exposures; instead, reliance was placed on TCR beta sequences and their occurrence across donors. In an earlier analysis of roughly 540 of the donors, high-throughput TCR beta sequencing was used to judge whether each TCR beta V gene segment behaved as functional or pseudogenic. Donor age, sex, ethnicity and CMV serostatus were compiled alongside the repertoire data. A later genetic analysis used genome-wide SNP genotypes for about 60% of the roughly 700 donors, treating that subset as a discovery cohort. Every discovery cohort repertoire had been produced on one sequencing platform. HLA typing covered class I and class II loci at four-digit resolution. Typing coverage differed by locus: A, B, C, DRB1 and DQB1 were typed in about 620-640 donors, DQA1 in around 500, DPA1 in 606, and DPB1 in about 450. Because of strong linkage in the cohort, four to six DR-DQ haplotypes were treated as single units for association and clustering. Across some 400 genotyped donors of the cohort, an average of approximately 220,000 unique TCR beta nucleotide sequences per donor were sequenced, and roughly 20% of those sequences were non-productive.

V and J are trimmed by 7 bases and 3 bases, and the gene matches miss 2 bases of the junction. Measured from the cysteine to the phenylalanine, the CDR3 is 14 residues long. CDR3 DNA is the only sequence kept; it has 42 bases, read in frame from the first base. CDR1 and CDR2 are read off the germline V gene as SNHLY and FYNNEI. The library was made by the immunoSEQ multiplex PCR assay. A mixture of 60 forward primers for TCR Vbeta segments and 13 reverse primers for TCR Jbeta segments was used in the multiplex PCR. The CDR3 region of rearranged TCR beta genes was amplified from genomic DNA with a multiplex PCR assay. Amplified TCR beta libraries were sequenced as 87-base-pair reads on the Illumina HiSeq System. As for how the authors treated the data: A later analysis counted tens of millions of unique TCR beta chains across the 550 to 800 repertoires, and some 12 million of these chains were shared by at least two donors. A nearest-neighbor algorithm error-corrected the raw reads and collapsed the reads into unique sequences, merging closely related sequences to remove PCR and sequencing errors. Alignment of CDR3 sequences to IMGT reference sequences was used to assign V, D and J gene segments. For a sequence to be retained, a match of at least six nucleotides was required to both a V gene segment and a J gene segment. Rearrangements were classified as productive when the CDR3 lacked stop codons and remained in frame with V and J, and all other rearrangements were classified as non-productive. CDR3 was defined by IMGT convention, running from the second conserved V-encoded cysteine to the conserved J-encoded phenylalanine. The earlier analysis of 587 of the donors excluded sequences that lacked an unambiguous match to a single V gene segment. In an earlier analysis of about 590 of the donors, a V segment was called functional when productive rearrangements were above 56.7%, and segregating when the standard deviation between donors exceeded 5%. A statistical classification framework was built to diagnose cytomegalovirus status from the catalog of TCR beta chain sequences. In a later analysis, V and J genes were assigned by comparing TCR nucleotide sequences against IMGT/GENE-DB human TR gene sequences. Using the TCRdist pipeline, a later analysis assigned CDR3 sequences along with most-parsimonious VDJ recombination scenarios. In a later analysis, each TCR beta chain was defined by its CDR3 amino acid sequence together with its V-gene family, and reads without a unique V-gene family were excluded. To address suspected cross-contamination and a sequencing artifact, a later analysis removed over 500 highly shared, low-generation-probability nucleotide sequences. For each public chain, a later analysis derived a clonal expansion index from normalized ranks of inferred template counts within each repertoire. A later analysis computed generation probabilities with a VDJ recombination model fitted to out-of-frame rearrangements, and checked the results against IGoR. Hypergeometric tests were used in a later analysis to score TCR-TCR, TCR-HLA and TCR-CMV co-occurrence, with a repertoire-size bias correction applied to the TCR pairs. In a later analysis, false discovery rates were estimated by permuting HLA or CMV assignments 20 times. In a later analysis, co-occurring TCRs were grouped using DBSCAN, and TCRdist sequence similarity was added for clustering within HLA-allele-positive subsets. Repertoires with fewer than 30,000 or more than 120,000 public chains, plus five repertoires with anomalous nucleotide sharing, were excluded from co-occurrence clustering. TCRdb mirrors the immuneACCESS table, restricted to in-frame sequences. Some clones are absent from its copies; in checked studies, under half trace to an unresolved V gene, and the reason for the others is unknown. D and trimming come from the DNA, and the V and J calls and clone size come from that table. Across this sample there are 150,000 to 200,000 clones, with 79% seen only once. 0.35% to 0.5% of the sample goes to the ten largest clones.

What the research found in general, with its limitations: Most CMV-associated TCR beta chains appeared to be HLA-restricted in a later analysis, and the HLA associations seemed to be driven largely by CMV exposure. The authors suggested that the approach could potentially be extended to other disease states and immunological phenotypes. Across donors, most TCR sequences were observed very rarely, whereas some public TCRs were present in many individuals. A further reported finding was that TCR beta sequences accurately predicted the HLA-A and HLA-B alleles for most subjects in the first cohort. An association between a missense DCLRE1C variant and V-gene and J-gene trimming of TCR beta chains was found in a later genetic analysis and replicated in an independent cohort. An earlier analysis of approximately 600 of the donors showed that most TCR beta V segments appeared in productive rearrangements either about 87% or about 30% of the time, which broadly matched IMGT annotations. Assigning TCR associations to individual alleles was difficult when HLA alleles, especially DR and DQ, strongly co-occurred. CMV serostatus was the only immune exposure information available for the cohort. Presence/absence analyses assumed roughly uniform sequencing depth across donors, an assumption that may not hold. In vitro tests confirmed that a few of the cytomegalovirus-associated TCR beta chains recognize cytomegalovirus antigens. A later analysis found that TCR association rates varied across HLA loci, with DRB1 alleles showing the most associated TCRs and HLA-C alleles the fewest. At a false discovery rate of 0.05, a later analysis linked around 17,000 TCR beta sequences to specific HLA alleles. Compared with equally common non-associated chains, HLA-associated TCR beta chains in a later analysis were more clonally expanded and had lower generation probabilities. A group of highly shared sequence variants was considered likely to be a technical artifact of the sequencing pipeline. Because the 87-base-pair reads could not distinguish some IMGT-functional V segments, including TRBV6-2 and TRBV6-3, those segments were excluded. In this cohort, only TCR beta chains were sequenced, and detectable features were limited by the absence of alpha or paired-chain data. The study gave a list of more than 150 TCR beta chains associated with cytomegalovirus. Because counts were too low, seventeen rarely observed V segments, including chromosome 9 orphons, were left out of the earlier analysis of several hundred of the donors. Because HLA typing was missing for some donors at each locus, association tests included only the typed subset. The classifier was reported to diagnose cytomegalovirus status with high specificity and sensitivity in both the original cohort and the validation cohort. Several of the top co-occurrence clusters appeared to be linked to parvovirus B19, influenza, CMV and Epstein-Barr virus, according to a later analysis. According to a later genetic analysis, donors in an Asian-associated ancestry cluster had fewer N-insertions in productive TCRs than the approximately 650-donor mean. Linkage disequilibrium might explain the correlated functional status among segregating V segments, but an unknown experimental factor could not be excluded.

Details on this clone: The antigen it recognizes is unknown. Nothing much larger sits one base from this clone, and base qualities are not available.

The cohort consisted of approximately 690 healthy bone marrow donors. Cohort members were all nominally healthy when sampled, although unrecorded immune exposures were likely present. The donor tested CMV seropositive and was one of the 289 seropositive cohort members. Every donor gave a peripheral blood sample, and the peripheral blood mononuclear cells from that sample were used for TCR beta sequencing. Genomic DNA extraction from the blood cell samples was performed with the Qiagen DNeasy Blood Extraction Kit. Source material: PBMCs. The TCR was taken from a male donor in good health and CMV-seropositive. The chain uses TRBV2 and TRBJ1-6; 8 central nucleotides agree with TRBD1. The CDR3 region has the sequence CASTGQGYNSPLHF. The nucleotide sequence reads as follows: TGTGCCAGCACAGGACAGGGCTATAATTCACCCCTCCACTTT.